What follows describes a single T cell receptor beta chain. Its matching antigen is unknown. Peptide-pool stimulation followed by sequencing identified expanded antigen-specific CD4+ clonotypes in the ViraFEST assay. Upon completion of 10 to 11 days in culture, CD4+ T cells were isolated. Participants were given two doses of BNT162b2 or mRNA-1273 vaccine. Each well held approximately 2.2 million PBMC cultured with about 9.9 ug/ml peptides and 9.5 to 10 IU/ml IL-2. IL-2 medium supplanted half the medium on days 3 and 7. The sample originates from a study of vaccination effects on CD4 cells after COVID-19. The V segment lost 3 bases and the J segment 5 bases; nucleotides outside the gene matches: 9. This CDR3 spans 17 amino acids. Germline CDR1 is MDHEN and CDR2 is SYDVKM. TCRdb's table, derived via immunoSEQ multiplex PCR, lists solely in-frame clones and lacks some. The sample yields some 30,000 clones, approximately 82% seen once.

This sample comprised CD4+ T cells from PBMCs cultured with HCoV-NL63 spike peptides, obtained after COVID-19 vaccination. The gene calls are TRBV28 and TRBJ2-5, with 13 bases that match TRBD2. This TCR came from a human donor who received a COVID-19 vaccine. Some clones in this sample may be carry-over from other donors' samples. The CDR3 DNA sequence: TGTGCCAGCAGTTTCGGACTAGCGGGGGCGATAGAGGAGACCCAGTACTTC. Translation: CASSFGLAGAIEETQYF.